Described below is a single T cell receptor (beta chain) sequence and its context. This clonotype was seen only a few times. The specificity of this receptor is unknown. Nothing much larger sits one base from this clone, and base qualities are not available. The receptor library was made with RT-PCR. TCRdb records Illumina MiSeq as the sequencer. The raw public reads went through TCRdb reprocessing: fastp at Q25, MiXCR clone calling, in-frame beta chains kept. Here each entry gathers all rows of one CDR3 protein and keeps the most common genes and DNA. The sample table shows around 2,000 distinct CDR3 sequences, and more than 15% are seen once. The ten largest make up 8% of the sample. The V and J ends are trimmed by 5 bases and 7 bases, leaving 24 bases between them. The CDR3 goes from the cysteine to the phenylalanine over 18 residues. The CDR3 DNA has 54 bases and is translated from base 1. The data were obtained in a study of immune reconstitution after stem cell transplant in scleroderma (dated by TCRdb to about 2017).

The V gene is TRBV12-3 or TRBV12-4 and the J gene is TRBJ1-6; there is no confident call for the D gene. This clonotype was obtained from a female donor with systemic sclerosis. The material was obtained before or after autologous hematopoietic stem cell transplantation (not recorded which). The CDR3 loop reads CASSGRSPLTPVNSPLHF. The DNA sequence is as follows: TGTGCCAGCAGTGGCAGGAGCCCTTTAACGCCAGTGAATTCACCCCTCCACTTT.